These T cell receptor beta chains were read from a single sample in a study of cytomegalovirus exposure and HLA in healthy donors. Sequenced by immunoSEQ multiplex PCR; TCRdb stores in-frame clones only, minus some. The data contain 100,000 to 150,000 clones, over 70% of them seen just once; the ten biggest clones take up more than 2.5%. Sequenced: PBMCs. The receptors here all came from a woman between 45 and 65 years old in good health and CMV-seronegative. Each CDR3 is given with its conserved first and last residue.

>TRBV6-1
CASSEAWTGAYGYTF
>TRBV30
CAWSKDRGQFTEAFF
>TRBV6-1
CASSGRGSGNTIYF
>TRBV11-3
CASSFSGLAEDTQYF
>TRBV7-2
CASSLAGGPETQYF
>TRBV19
CASSPETGGNTEAFF
>TRBV9
CASSADRDAEAFF
>TRBV6-5
CASSYGQGANSPLHF
>TRBV7-3
CASSLRGDLDNEQFF
>TRBV28
CASSLLAGVAEKLFF
>TRBV2
CASKTILVGPGELFF
>TRBV9
CASSRDMFQYF
>TRBV19
CASSVPGSGSHIQYF
>TRBV5-4
CASSLDDRAEAFF
>TRBV5-1
CASSLDTTSYEQYF
>TRBV19
CASSILGGFTDTQYF
>TRBV11-3
CASSLEPYGSEQFF
>TRBV11-2
CATNPGAGLPYEQYF
>TRBV7-7
CASSPGTSGETQYF
>TRBV5-1
CASSLEREFYNEQFF
>TRBV27
CASRTGLVGGELFF
>TRBV5-8
CASSGGTHGYTF
>TRBV9
CASSAPGQGYEQYF
>TRBV21-1
CASSTYREPQHF
>TRBV11-2
CASRGLQELKGTQYF
>TRBV7-9
CASSQGPGRDTEAFF
>TRBV7-2
CASSTAQRTNGYTF
>TRBV7-8
CASSWDSSVPGELFF
>TRBV5-1
CASSLALGTSTGELFF
>TRBV7-9
CASSPQAGPRGKQYF
>TRBV6-1
CASSGEAGFQPQHF
>TRBV13
CASSTSGYTDTQYF
>TRBV10-3
CAISESLGQGWSEQYF
>TRBV9
CASSTPRANTGELFF
>TRBV6-1
CASNSGQAHQPQHF
>TRBV7-3
CASSRLASETQYF
>TRBV18
CASSLGAMSYGYTF
>TRBV28
CASADSPSRGNEQFF
>TRBV28
CASSSDRAISYEQYF
>TRBV9
CASSVGASGNQPQHF
>TRBV2
CASSSRSGIYNEQFF
>TRBV7-2
CASSLGQVTDTQYF
>TRBV30
CAWSVGAEQFF
>TRBV10-3
CAISGNLGGTEAFF
>TRBV7-2
CASSLLRVTNEKLFF
>TRBV7-9
CASSFAGQAVSGYTF
>TRBV27
CASSSGGAYTEAFF
>TRBV4-1
CASSQDWQYSNQPQHF
>TRBV27
CASHHFSGANYEQYF
>TRBV7-2
CASSLGSASSYEQYF
>TRBV6-5
CASSRRRVPTDTQYF
>TRBV18
CASSQRQERSTGELFF